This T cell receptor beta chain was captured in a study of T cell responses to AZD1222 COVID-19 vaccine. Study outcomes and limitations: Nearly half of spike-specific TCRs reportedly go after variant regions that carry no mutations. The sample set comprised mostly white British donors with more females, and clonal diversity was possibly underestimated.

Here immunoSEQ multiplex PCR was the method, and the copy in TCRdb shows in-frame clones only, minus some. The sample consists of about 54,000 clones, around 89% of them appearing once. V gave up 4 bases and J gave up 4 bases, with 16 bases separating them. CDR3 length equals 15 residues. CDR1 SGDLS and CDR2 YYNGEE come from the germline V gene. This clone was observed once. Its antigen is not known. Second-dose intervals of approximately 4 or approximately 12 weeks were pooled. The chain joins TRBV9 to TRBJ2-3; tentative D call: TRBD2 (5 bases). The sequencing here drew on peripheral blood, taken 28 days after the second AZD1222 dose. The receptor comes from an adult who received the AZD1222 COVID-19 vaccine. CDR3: CASSSGSVGSDTQYF. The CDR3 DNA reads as TGTGCCAGCAGCTCTGGGAGCGTGGGCTCAGATACGCAGTATTTT.